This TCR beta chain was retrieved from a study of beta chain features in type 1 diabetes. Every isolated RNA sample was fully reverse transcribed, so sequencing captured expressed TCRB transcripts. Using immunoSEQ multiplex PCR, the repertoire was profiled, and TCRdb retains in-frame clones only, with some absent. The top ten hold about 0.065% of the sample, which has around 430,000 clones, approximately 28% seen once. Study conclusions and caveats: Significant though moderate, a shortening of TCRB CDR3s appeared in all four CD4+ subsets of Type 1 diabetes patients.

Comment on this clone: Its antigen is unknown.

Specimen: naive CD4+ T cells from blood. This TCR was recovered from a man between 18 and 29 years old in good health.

CDR3 loop: CASSYTSGEDTGELFF. The CDR3 bases are TGTGCCAGCAGCTACACTAGCGGAGAGGACACCGGGGAGCTGTTTTTT. The V gene is TRBV7-9, the J gene TRBJ2-2; 8 positions agree with TRBD2. Trimming at V came to 4 bases and at J to 3 bases, leaving 7 bases not matched to a gene. Germline V lookup: CDR1 SEHNR, CDR2 FQNEAQ (reference sequence). CDR3 length: 16 amino acids.